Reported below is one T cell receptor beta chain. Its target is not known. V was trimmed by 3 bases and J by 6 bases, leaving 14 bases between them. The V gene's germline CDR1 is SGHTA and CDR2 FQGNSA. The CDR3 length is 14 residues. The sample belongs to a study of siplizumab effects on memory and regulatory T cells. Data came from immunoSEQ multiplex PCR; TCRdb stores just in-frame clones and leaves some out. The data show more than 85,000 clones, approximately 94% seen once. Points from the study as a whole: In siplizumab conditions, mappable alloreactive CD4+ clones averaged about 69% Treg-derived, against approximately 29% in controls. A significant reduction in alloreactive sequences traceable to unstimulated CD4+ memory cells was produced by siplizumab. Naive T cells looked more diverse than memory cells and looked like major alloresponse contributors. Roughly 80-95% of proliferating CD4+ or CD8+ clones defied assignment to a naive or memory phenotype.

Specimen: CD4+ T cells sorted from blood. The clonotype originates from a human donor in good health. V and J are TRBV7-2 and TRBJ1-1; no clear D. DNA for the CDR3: TGTGCCAGCAGCTTCGCCGTGCTGAGCGCTGAAGCTTTCTTT. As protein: CASSFAVLSAEAFF. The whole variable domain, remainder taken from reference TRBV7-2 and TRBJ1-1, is GAGVSQSPSNKVTEKGKDVELRCDPISGHTALYWYRQSLGQGLEFLIYFQGNSAPDKSGLPSDRFSAERTGGSVSTLTIQRTQQEDSAVYLCASSFAVLSAEAFFGQGTRLTVV.